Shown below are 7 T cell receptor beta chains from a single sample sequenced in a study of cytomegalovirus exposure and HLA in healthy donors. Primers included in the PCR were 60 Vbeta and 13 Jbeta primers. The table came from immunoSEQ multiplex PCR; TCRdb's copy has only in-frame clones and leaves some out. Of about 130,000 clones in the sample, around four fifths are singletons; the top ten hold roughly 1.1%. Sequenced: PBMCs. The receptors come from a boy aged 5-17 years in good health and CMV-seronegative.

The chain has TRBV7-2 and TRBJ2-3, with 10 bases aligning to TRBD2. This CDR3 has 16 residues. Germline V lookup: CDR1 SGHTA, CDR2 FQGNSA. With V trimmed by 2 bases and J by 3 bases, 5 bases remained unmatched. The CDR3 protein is CASSLSGRAGTDTQYF. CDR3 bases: TGTGCCAGCAGCTTAAGCGGGAGGGCGGGAACAGATACGCAGTATTTT.

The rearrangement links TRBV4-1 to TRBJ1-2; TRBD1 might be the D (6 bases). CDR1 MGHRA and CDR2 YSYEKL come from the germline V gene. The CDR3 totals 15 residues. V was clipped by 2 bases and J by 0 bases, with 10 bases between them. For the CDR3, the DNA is TGCGCCAGCAGCCAACAGGACAGTGCTAACTATGGCTACACCTTC. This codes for CASSQQDSANYGYTF.

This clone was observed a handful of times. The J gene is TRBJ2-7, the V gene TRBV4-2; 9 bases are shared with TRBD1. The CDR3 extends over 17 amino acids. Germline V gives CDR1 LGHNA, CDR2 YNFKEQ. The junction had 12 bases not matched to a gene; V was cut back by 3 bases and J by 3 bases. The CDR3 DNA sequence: TGTGCCAGCAGCCAGCAAGGTGGGACAGGGATTCACTACGAGCAGTACTTC. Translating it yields CASSQQGGTGIHYEQYF.

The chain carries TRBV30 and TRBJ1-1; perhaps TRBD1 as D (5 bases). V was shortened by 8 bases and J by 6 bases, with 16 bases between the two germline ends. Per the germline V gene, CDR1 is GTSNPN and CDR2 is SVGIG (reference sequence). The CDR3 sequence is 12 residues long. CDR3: CAGHLTSAEAFF. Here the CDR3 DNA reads TGTGCCGGACACCTTACGAGCGCTGAAGCTTTCTTT. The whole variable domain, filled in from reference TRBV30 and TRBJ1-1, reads SQTIHQWPATLVQPVGSPLSLECTVEGTSNPNLYWYRQAAGRGLQLLFYSVGIGQISSEVPQNLSASRPQDRQFILSSKKLLLSDSGFYLCAGHLTSAEAFFGQGTRLTVV.

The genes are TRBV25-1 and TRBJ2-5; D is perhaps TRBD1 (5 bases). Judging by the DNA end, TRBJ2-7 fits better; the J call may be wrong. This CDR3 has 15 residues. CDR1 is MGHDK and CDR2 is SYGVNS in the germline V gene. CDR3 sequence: CASSDQDKTSDEQYF. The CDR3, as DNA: TGTGCCAGCAGTGATCAGGACAAGACTTCTGACGAGCAGTACTTC.

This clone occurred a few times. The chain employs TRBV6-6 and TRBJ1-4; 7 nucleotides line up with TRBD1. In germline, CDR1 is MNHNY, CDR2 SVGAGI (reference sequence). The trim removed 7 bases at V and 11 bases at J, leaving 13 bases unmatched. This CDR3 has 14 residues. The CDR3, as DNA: TGTGCCAGCACTTTAGACAGGGACGGAGGCAAACTGTTTTTT. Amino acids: CASTLDRDGGKLFF.

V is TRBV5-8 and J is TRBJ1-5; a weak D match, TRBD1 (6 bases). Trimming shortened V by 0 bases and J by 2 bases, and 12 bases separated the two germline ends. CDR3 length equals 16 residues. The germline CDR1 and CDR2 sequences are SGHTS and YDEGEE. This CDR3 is CASSLAQGWGNQPQHF. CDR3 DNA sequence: TGTGCCAGCAGCTTGGCCCAGGGGTGGGGCAATCAGCCCCAGCATTTT.